Below, 13 T cell receptor beta chains from the same sample are listed, as sequenced in a study of metastatic and nonmetastatic thyroid tumors. TCRdb reassembled clones from the PCR reads with MiXCR. The sample contains almost 85,000 clones, about 12% of which appear only once. Treatment of any kind had been given to no patient before thyroid surgery. Input material: tumor tissue. All receptors come from a female donor with papillary thyroid cancer or a benign thyroid nodule (not recorded which). Some clones in this sample may be carry-over from other donors' samples.

This clone was picked up many times. This rearrangement joins TRBV6-1 to TRBJ1-1, with TRBD1 as a possible D gene (6 bases). From germline, CDR1 is MNHNS and CDR2 SASEGT. Trimming removed 8 bases at V and 1 base at J, with 14 bases between. CDR3 length equals 14 residues. The CDR3 coding sequence is TGTGCCAGCGGGGGCAACCTTAGGAACACTGAAGCTTTCTTT. This sequence encodes CASGGNLRNTEAFF.

This clone was detected ten times or more. This chain joins TRBV4-1 and TRBJ1-2, with a weak D call TRBD1 (5 bases). V was pared by 3 bases and J by 5 bases, with 13 bases between. The CDR3 loop spans 14 amino acids. Germline V CDR1 and CDR2: MGHRA, YSYEKL. The CDR3 DNA reads as TGCGCCAGCAGCCAGGGTAGAGGGGAATATGGCTACACCTTC. Translated: CASSQGRGEYGYTF.

This clone has at least ten counts. This chain connects TRBV5-1 to TRBJ2-7; 9 bases map to TRBD1. V was clipped by 7 bases and J by 2 bases; unmatched bases: 7. Germline V gene lookup returns CDR1 SGHRS and CDR2 YFSETQ. The CDR3 runs 14 residues. The CDR3 DNA is TGCGCCAGCTCACGGGACAGGGTCGCCTACGAGCAGTACTTC. It specifies CASSRDRVAYEQYF. Drawing the rest from reference TRBV5-1 and TRBJ2-7, the complete variable domain is KAGVTQTPRYLIKTRGQQVTLSCSPISGHRSVSWYQQTPGQGLQFLFEYFSETQRNKGNFPGRFSGRQFSNSRSEMNVSTLELGDSALYLCASSRDRVAYEQYFGPGTRLTVT.

The chain is built from TRBV27 and TRBJ2-1; the match to TRBD2 covers 7 bases. V lost 3 bases to trimming and J lost 0 bases; unmatched junction nucleotides: 11. The length of the CDR3 is 18 residues. The germline V gene has CDR1 MNHEY and CDR2 SMNVEV (reference sequence). CDR3: CASSFFDPAGYSYNEQFF. CDR3 nucleotides: TGTGCCAGCAGTTTTTTCGATCCAGCGGGATACTCCTACAATGAGCAGTTCTTC.

This clone was counted ten times or more. CDR3 region: CASSLDGTGGHNEQFF. The DNA for the CDR3 is TGCGCCAGCAGCTTGGACGGGACAGGGGGCCACAATGAGCAGTTCTTC. The chain carries TRBV5-1 and TRBJ2-1, with TRBD1 matching 12 bases. Germline CDR1 SGHRS, CDR2 YFSETQ. This CDR3 region has 16 residues. J lost 5 bases, V lost 0 bases, and 3 bases had no gene match.

This clone has a handful of counts. A clone one base away is much larger, so this may be a read error. This chain links TRBV12-5 with TRBJ2-6; no firm D call. Germline V lookup: CDR1 LGHNT, CDR2 FRNRAP. There are 14 residues in the CDR3. CDR3 DNA: TGTGCTACCCAAAACAACTCTGGGTCCAACGTCCTGACTTTC. Protein product: CATQNNSGSNVLTF.

This clone was recorded many times. This specimen includes other DNA sequences encoding the same CDR3. The J gene is TRBJ1-2, the V gene TRBV6-1; TRBD1 matches at 7 bases. Trimming cost V 5 bases and J 8 bases; bases outside gene matches: 8. From germline, CDR1 is MNHNS and CDR2 SASEGT. This CDR3 is 13 amino acids long. The CDR3 region has the DNA TGTGCCAGCAGTCGACAGGGTGGGGGGGGCTACACCTTC. Translated: CASSRQGGGGYTF.

Judged by abundance, this clone is medium-sized. The chain couples TRBV20-1 to TRBJ2-7; the match to TRBD2 covers 11 bases. The CDR3 totals 18 residues. CDR1 and CDR2 (germline): DFQATT, SNEGSKA (reference sequence). With 1 base clipped from V and 7 bases from J, the junction kept 18 bases outside the gene matches. Here the CDR3 reads CSARVPVAGGATTEEQYF. For the CDR3, the DNA is TGCAGTGCTAGAGTGCCAGTAGCGGGAGGGGCCACCACGGAAGAGCAGTACTTC.

The sample holds many counts of this clone. V and J are TRBV5-1 and TRBJ2-7; 8 bases line up with TRBD1. Germline CDR1 SGHRS, CDR2 YFSETQ. CDR3 length equals 13 residues. V dropped 4 bases and J dropped 6; count of bases not matched to a gene: 6. The CDR3 loop reads CASSVDRVIEQYF. In DNA, the CDR3 is TGCGCCAGCAGCGTGGACAGGGTAATCGAGCAGTACTTC. Using reference TRBV5-1 and TRBJ2-7 for the parts outside the CDR3, the full variable domain is KAGVTQTPRYLIKTRGQQVTLSCSPISGHRSVSWYQQTPGQGLQFLFEYFSETQRNKGNFPGRFSGRQFSNSRSEMNVSTLELGDSALYLCASSVDRVIEQYFGPGTRLTVT.

Ten or more counts support this clone. This chain joins TRBV30 and TRBJ1-2, with D possibly TRBD1 on 5 matching bases. Germline V gives CDR1 GTSNPN, CDR2 SVGIG (reference sequence). The CDR3 contains 15 residues. V was trimmed by 1 base and J by 0 bases, leaving 12 bases between them. CDR3: CAWSEAGLSNYGYTF. The CDR3 DNA sequence: TGTGCCTGGAGTGAGGCAGGGCTCTCTAACTATGGCTACACCTTC.

About this clone itself: This may be a read error: a much more frequent sequence differs by one nucleotide. The chain uses TRBV15 and TRBJ2-6; D might be TRBD1 or TRBD2, each matching 5 bases. The V gene's germline CDR1 is LNHNV and CDR2 YYDKDF (reference sequence). The length of the CDR3 is 16 residues. CDR3 protein: CTVSGGRDSGANVLTF. The DNA for the CDR3 is TGTACCGTCAGTGGGGGAAGGGACTCTGGGGCCAACGTCCTGACTTTC.

The chain joins TRBV29-1 to TRBJ1-1; D possibly corresponds to TRBD1 (5 bases). The ends were cut back, 6 bases at V and 5 bases at J, with 13 bases in the middle. Germline V CDR1 and CDR2: SQVTM, ANQGSEA. This CDR3 contains 12 residues. The CDR3: CSVSHRGTEAFF. CDR3 sequence (DNA): TGCAGCGTATCTCACCGGGGGACTGAAGCTTTCTTT. The variable domain in full, completed from reference TRBV29-1 and TRBJ1-1, reads SAVISQKPSRDICQRGTSLTIQCQVDSQVTMMFWYRQQPGQSLTLIATANQGSEATYESGFVIDKFPISRPNLTFSTLTVSNMSPEDSSIYLCSVSHRGTEAFFGQGTRLTVV.

This clone was observed a handful of times. One base away lies a much larger clone, so this may be a sequencing read error. V gene TRBV28 combines with J gene TRBJ1-2; maybe TRBD1 (5 bases). With 2 bases removed from V and 9 bases from J, the gap between germline ends came to 13 bases. This CDR3 comprises 13 residues. Germline V lookup: CDR1 MDHEN, CDR2 SYDVKM. CDR3 protein: CASSLTGTGCYTF. The CDR3 DNA is TGTGCCAGCAGTTTAACGGGGACCGGGTGCTACACCTTC.